The sample holds a few counts of the clone carrying this TCR beta chain. No antigen is known for it. This sample is drawn from a study of beta chain features in type 1 diabetes. Study-level findings and limits: Within each of all four CD4+ subsets, Type 1 diabetes patients had TCRB CDR3s that were moderately but significantly shorter.

Sequenced material consisted of expressed TCRB transcripts (all of the isolated RNA was reverse transcribed). Each sample of naive, central memory or regulatory T cells had, on average, roughly 3.4 million reads. The data were produced by immunoSEQ multiplex PCR, yet TCRdb's version contains in-frame clones alone and is incomplete. The sample includes 350,000 to 400,000 clones, roughly 12% of them seen just once. Germline-derived CDR1 and CDR2 are GTSNPN and SVGIG (reference sequence). The CDR3 is 15 amino acids. Trimming pared 0 bases from V and 4 bases from J, leaving 13 bases between. This receptor was obtained from a woman younger than 35 with type 1 diabetes. The chain links TRBV30 to TRBJ2-1; no definite D call. Specimen: naive CD4+ T cells from blood. This chain's CDR3 is CAWSVRSRTYNEQFF. The CDR3 DNA reads TGTGCCTGGAGTGTACGGTCACGAACTTACAATGAGCAGTTCTTC. Drawing the rest from reference TRBV30 and TRBJ2-1, the complete variable domain is SQTIHQWPATLVQPVGSPLSLECTVEGTSNPNLYWYRQAAGRGLQLLFYSVGIGQISSEVPQNLSASRPQDRQFILSSKKLLLSDSGFYLCAWSVRSRTYNEQFFGPGTRLTVL.